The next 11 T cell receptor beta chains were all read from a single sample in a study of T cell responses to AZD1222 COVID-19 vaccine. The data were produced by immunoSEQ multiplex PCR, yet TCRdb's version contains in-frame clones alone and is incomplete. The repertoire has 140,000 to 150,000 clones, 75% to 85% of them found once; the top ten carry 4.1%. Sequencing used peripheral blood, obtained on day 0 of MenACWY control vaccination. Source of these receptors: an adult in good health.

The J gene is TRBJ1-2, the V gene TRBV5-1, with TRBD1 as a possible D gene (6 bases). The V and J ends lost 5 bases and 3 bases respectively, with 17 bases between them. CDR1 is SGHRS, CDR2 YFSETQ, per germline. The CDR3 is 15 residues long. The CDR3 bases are TGCGCCAGCAGTCAACAACAGGGAGGGCACTATGGCTACACCTTC. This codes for CASSQQQGGHYGYTF.

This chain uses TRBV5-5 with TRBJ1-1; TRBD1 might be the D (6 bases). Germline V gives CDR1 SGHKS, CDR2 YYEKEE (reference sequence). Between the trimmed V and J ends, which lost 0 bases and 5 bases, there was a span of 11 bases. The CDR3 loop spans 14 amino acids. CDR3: CASSLARGWTEAFF. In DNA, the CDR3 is TGTGCCAGCAGCTTGGCCAGGGGATGGACTGAAGCTTTCTTT.

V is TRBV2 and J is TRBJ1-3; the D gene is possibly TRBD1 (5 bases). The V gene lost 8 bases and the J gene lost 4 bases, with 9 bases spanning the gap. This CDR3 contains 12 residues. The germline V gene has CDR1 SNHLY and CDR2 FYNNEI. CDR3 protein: CASGGEGNTIYF. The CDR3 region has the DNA TGTGCCAGCGGGGGGGAGGGAAACACCATATATTTT.

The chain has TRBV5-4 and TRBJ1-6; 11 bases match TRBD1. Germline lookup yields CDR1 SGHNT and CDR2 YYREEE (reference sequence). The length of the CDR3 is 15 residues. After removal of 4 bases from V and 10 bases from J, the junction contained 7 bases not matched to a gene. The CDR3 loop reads CASSRGQGEGSPLHF. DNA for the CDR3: TGTGCCAGCAGCAGGGGACAGGGGGAAGGGTCACCCCTCCACTTT.

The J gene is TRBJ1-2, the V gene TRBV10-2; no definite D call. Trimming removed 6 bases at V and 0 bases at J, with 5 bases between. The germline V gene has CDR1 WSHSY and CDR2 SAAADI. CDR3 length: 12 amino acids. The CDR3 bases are TGCGCCAGCAGAGAACCTAACTATGGCTACACCTTC. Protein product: CASREPNYGYTF.

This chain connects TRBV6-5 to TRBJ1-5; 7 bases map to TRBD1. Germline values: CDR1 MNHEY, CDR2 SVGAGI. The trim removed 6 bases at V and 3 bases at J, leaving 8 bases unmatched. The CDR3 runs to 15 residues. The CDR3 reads CASSRTGLNNQPQHF. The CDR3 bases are TGTGCCAGCAGCCGGACAGGACTAAACAATCAGCCCCAGCATTTT.

As DNA, the CDR3 is TGTGCCAGCAGTAAGACAGGTAGCTCCTACGAGCAGTACGTC. Residues: CASSKTGSSYEQYV. The chain employs TRBV2 and TRBJ2-7; the D gene is possibly TRBD1 (6 bases). This CDR3 is built from 14 residues. The germline gives CDR1 SNHLY, CDR2 FYNNEI. V gave up 5 bases and J gave up 0 bases, with 11 bases separating them.

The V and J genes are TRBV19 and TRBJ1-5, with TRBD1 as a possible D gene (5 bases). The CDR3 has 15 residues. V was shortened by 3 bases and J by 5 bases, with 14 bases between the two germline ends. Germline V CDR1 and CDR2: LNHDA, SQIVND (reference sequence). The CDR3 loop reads CASSMGRGVHQPQHF. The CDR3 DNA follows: TGTGCCAGTAGTATGGGGCGGGGGGTACATCAGCCCCAGCATTTT.

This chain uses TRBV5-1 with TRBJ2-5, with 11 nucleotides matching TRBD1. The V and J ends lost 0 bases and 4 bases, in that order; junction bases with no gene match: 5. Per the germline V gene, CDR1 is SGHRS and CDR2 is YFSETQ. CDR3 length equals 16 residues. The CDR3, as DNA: TGCGCCAGCAGCTTGGCCGGACAGGGGGCTCGAGAGACCCAGTACTTC. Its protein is CASSLAGQGARETQYF.

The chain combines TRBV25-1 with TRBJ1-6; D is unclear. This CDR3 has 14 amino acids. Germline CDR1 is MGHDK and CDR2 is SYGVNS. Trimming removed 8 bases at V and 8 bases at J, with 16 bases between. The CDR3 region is CASRDGGGYSPLHF. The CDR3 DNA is TGTGCCAGCCGAGACGGTGGTGGGTATTCACCCCTCCACTTT.

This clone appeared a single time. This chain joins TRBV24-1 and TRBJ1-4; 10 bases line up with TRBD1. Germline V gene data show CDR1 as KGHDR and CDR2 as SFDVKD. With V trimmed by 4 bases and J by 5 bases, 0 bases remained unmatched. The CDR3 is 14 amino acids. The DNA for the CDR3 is TGTGCCACCAGTGAGACAGGGGGCAATGAAAAACTGTTTTTT. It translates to CATSETGGNEKLFF.